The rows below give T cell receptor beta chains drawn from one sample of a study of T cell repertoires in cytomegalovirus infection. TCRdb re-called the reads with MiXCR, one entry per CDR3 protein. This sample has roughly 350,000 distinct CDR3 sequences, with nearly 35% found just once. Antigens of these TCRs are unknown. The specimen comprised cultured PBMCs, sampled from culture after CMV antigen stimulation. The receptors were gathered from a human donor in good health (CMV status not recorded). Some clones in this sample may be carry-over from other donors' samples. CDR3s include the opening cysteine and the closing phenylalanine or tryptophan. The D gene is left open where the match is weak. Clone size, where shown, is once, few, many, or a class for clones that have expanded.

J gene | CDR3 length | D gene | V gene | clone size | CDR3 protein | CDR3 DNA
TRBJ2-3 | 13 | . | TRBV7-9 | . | CASSLALKDTQYF | TGTGCCAGCAGCTTAGCCCTGAAAGATACGCAGTATTTT
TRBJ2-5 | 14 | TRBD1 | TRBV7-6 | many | CASSAGGVDETQYF | TGTGCCAGCAGCGCAGGGGGCGTTGACGAGACCCAGTACTTC
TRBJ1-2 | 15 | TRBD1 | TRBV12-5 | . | CASGAGRTGVYGYTF | TGTGCTAGTGGTGCCGGGCGGACAGGGGTGTATGGCTACACCTTC
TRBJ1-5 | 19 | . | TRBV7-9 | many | CASSRGIGKDVVGNQPQHF | TGTGCCAGCAGCCGCGGTATCGGGAAGGACGTAGTGGGCAATCAGCCCCAGCATTTT
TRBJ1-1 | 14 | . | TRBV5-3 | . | CASSLGHSGVPAFF | TGTGCCAGCAGCTTGGGTCATTCGGGGGTACCAGCTTTCTTT
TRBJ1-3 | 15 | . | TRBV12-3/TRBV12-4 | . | CASSLDGISGNTIYF | TGTGCCAGCAGTTTAGACGGAATCTCTGGAAACACCATATATTTT
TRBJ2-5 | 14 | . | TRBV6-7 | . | CAPLPRQGQETQYF | TGTGCCCCCCTCCCCCGGCAGGGACAAGAGACCCAGTACTTC
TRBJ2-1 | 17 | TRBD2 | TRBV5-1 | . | CASSSGLAGGQNNEQFF | TGCGCCAGCAGTTCCGGACTAGCGGGAGGACAAAACAATGAGCAGTTCTTC
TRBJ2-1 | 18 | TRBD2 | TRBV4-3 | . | CASSQVGFLAGRNNEQFF | TGCGCCAGCAGCCAAGTGGGGTTTCTAGCGGGCCGAAACAATGAGCAGTTCTTC
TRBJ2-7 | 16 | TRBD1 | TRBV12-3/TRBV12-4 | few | CASSPLFGGQGGPRYF | TGTGCCAGCAGCCCCCTCTTTGGTGGACAGGGGGGCCCCCGGTACTTC
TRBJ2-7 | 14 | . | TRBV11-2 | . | CASSLEQELYEQYF | TGTGCCAGCAGCTTAGAACAGGAACTCTACGAGCAGTACTTC
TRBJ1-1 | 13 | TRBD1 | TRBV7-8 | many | CASRGQANTEAFF | TGTGCCAGCAGGGGACAGGCGAACACTGAAGCTTTCTTT
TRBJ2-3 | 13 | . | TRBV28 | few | CAIAGSPLDTQYF | TGTGCCATCGCGGGTAGCCCCCTAGATACGCAGTATTTT
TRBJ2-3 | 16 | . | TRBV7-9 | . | CASSFLGGPSTDTQYF | TGTGCCAGCAGCTTTTTAGGGGGTCCTAGCACAGATACGCAGTATTTT
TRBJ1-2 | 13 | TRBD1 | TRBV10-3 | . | CAISGDRNYGYTF | TGTGCCATCAGTGGGGACAGGAACTATGGCTACACCTTC
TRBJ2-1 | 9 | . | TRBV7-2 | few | CASSLGKFF | TGTGCCAGCAGCTTAGGGAAGTTCTTC
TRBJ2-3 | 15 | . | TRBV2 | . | CASTDSSRSTDTQYF | TGTGCCAGCACCGACTCTAGCAGGAGCACAGATACGCAGTATTTT
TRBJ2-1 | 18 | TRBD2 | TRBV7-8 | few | CASSLILSGLAAYNEQFF | TGTGCCAGCAGCTTAATCCTGTCTGGGCTAGCGGCGTACAATGAGCAGTTCTTC
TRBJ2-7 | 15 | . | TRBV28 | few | CASSPPPGLLGEQYF | TGTGCCAGCAGTCCTCCCCCAGGGCTCTTAGGCGAGCAGTACTTC
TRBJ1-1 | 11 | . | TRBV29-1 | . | CSAWGFSGAFF | TGCAGCGCTTGGGGCTTCTCCGGAGCTTTCTTT
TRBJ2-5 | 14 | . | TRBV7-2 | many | CASSLQAGQETQYF | TGTGCCAGCAGCTTACAGGCGGGACAAGAGACCCAGTACTTC
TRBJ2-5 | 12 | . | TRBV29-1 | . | CSVSRGRETQYF | TGCAGCGTTAGTCGTGGCCGTGAGACCCAGTACTTC
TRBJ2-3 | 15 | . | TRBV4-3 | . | CASSQGQGDTDTQYF | TGCGCCAGCAGCCAAGGTCAAGGGGACACAGATACGCAGTATTTT
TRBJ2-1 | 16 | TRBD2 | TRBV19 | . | CASSSVLAGVRNEQFF | TGTGCCAGTAGTTCCGTTCTAGCGGGAGTCCGGAATGAGCAGTTCTTC
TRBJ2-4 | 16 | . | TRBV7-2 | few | CASSLGLARGKNIQYF | TGTGCCAGCAGCCTAGGACTCGCACGAGGCAAAAACATTCAGTACTTC
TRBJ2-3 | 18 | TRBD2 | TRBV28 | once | CASSLGGLAGEWADTQYF | TGTGCCAGCAGTTTAGGGGGACTAGCGGGAGAGTGGGCAGATACGCAGTATTTT
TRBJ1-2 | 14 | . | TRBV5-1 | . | CASSLAQGPYGYTF | TGCGCCAGCAGCTTGGCGCAGGGACCTTATGGCTACACCTTC
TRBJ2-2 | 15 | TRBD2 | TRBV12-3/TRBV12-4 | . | CASSFGLDHGGELFF | TGTGCCAGCAGTTTCGGACTAGACCACGGCGGGGAGCTGTTTTTT
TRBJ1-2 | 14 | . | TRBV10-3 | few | CAISETGLSSGYTF | TGTGCCATCAGTGAAACAGGACTGTCGAGTGGCTACACCTTC
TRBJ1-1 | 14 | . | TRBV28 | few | CASSGGSRNTEAFF | TGTGCCAGCAGTGGGGGGTCCCGGAACACTGAAGCTTTCTTT
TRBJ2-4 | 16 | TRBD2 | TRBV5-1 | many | CASSSARGSLENIQYF | TGCGCCAGCAGCTCTGCGCGGGGGTCGTTGGAAAACATTCAGTACTTC
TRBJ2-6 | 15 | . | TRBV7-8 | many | CASSPGKGRVWGLTF | TGTGCCAGCAGCCCAGGCAAGGGAAGAGTTTGGGGCCTGACTTTC
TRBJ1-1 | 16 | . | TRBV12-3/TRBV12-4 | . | CASSFGGRLLNTEAFF | TGTGCCAGCAGTTTCGGGGGAAGGCTCCTGAACACTGAAGCTTTCTTT
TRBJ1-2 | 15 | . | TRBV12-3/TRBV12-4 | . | CASSPDQTVDYGYTF | TGTGCCAGCAGCCCGGACCAGACAGTAGACTATGGCTACACCTTC
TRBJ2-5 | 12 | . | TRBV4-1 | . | CASSQHQETQYF | TGCGCCAGCAGCCAACATCAAGAGACCCAGTACTTC
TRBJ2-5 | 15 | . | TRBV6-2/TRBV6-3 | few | CASSSEPLTGETQYF | TGTGCCAGCAGTTCCGAACCCTTGACGGGCGAGACCCAGTACTTC
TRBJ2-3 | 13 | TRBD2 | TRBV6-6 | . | CAGGTGGRDTQYF | TGTGCCGGGGGAACGGGAGGGCGAGATACGCAGTATTTT
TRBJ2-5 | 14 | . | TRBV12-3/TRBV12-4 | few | CASSRLAKQETQYF | TGTGCCAGCAGTCGTCTGGCGAAACAAGAGACCCAGTACTTC
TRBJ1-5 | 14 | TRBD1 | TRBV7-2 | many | CASSNRQGAQPQHF | TGTGCCAGCAGCAACCGACAGGGTGCGCAGCCCCAGCATTTT
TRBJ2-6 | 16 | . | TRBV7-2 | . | CASSFRSQAWANVLTF | TGTGCCAGCAGCTTTCGGAGTCAGGCCTGGGCCAACGTCCTGACTTTC
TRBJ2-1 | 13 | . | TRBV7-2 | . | CASSLAGPSGQFF | TGTGCCAGCAGCTTAGCGGGGCCTTCAGGGCAGTTCTTC
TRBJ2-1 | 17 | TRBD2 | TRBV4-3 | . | CASSQILSGSPYNEQFF | TGCGCCAGCAGCCAAATACTTAGCGGGTCCCCCTACAATGAGCAGTTCTTC
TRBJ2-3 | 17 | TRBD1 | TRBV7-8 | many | CASSLNPQGSWTDTQYF | TGTGCCAGCAGCCTCAACCCACAGGGGAGTTGGACAGATACGCAGTATTTT
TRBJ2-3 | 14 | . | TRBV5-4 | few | CASSEPKSTDTQYF | TGTGCCAGCAGCGAGCCGAAGAGCACAGATACGCAGTATTTT
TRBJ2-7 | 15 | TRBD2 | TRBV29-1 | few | CSVGGPAGGSYEQYF | TGCAGCGTTGGAGGTCCAGCGGGAGGGTCCTACGAGCAGTACTTC
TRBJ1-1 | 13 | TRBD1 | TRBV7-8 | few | CASRPDRDAEAFF | TGTGCCAGCAGACCAGACAGGGACGCTGAAGCTTTCTTT
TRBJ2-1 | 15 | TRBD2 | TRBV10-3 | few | CAISEVAGGFNEQFF | TGTGCCATCAGTGAGGTAGCGGGAGGCTTCAATGAGCAGTTCTTC
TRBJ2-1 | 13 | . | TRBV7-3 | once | CASSLNAINEQFF | TGTGCCAGCAGCTTAAACGCGATCAATGAGCAGTTCTTC
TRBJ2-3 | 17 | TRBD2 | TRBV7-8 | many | CASSLEGLATSTDTQYF | TGTGCCAGCAGCTTAGAGGGACTAGCGACTAGCACAGATACGCAGTATTTT
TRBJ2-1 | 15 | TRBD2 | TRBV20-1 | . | CSAPTAGARYNEQFF | TGCAGTGCTCCTACAGCGGGAGCTCGGTACAATGAGCAGTTCTTC